What follows is one T cell receptor beta chain and its context. The entry originates in a study of T cell responses to AZD1222 COVID-19 vaccine. The data were produced by immunoSEQ multiplex PCR, yet TCRdb's version contains in-frame clones alone and is incomplete. The sample shows some 120,000 clones, more than 85% of them seen only once. Sequences were derived from peripheral blood, sampled on day 0 of AZD1222 vaccination. This TCR came from an adult in good health.

This CDR3 is CASSREGVAYEQYF. The CDR3 DNA is TGTGCCAGCAGCAGGGAGGGGGTGGCCTACGAGCAGTACTTC. This chain connects TRBV6-2 or TRBV6-3 to TRBJ2-7, with D possibly matching TRBD2 (7 bases). Per the germline V gene, CDR1 is MNHEY and CDR2 is SVGEGT. This CDR3 spans 14 amino acids. V was cut by 6 bases and J by 2 bases, with 14 bases left in between.